Listed below are T cell receptor beta chains from one sample, sequenced in a study of Ad26.COV2.S vaccination and SARS-CoV-2 variants. TCRdb's copy holds only in-frame clones and misses some; the assay was immunoSEQ multiplex PCR. The repertoire has some 390,000 clones, 89% of them found once; the top ten carry about 1.9%. Sequenced here: peripheral blood, sampled in a trial of Ad26.COV2.S vaccine versus placebo. All receptors derive from a person aged 18-60 years who received the Ad26.COV2.S COVID-19 vaccine or a placebo. CDR3s include the opening cysteine and the closing phenylalanine or tryptophan. Each record gives: V gene, D gene, J gene, clone size, CDR3 protein, CDR3 DNA. A D gene is named only where the DNA matches it firmly. The size entry is marked missing in some rows and otherwise reads once, few, many or a size class.

v_gene: TRBV19
d_gene: TRBD2
j_gene: TRBJ2-2
abundance: .
CDR3aa: CASSTLILTSGRGPGELFF
CDR3nt: TGTGCCAGTAGTACTCTAATCCTGACTAGCGGGAGGGGGCCCGGGGAGCTGTTTTTT

v_gene: TRBV28
d_gene: TRBD1
j_gene: TRBJ1-5
abundance: .
CDR3aa: CASRPPGTGFYSNQPQHF
CDR3nt: TGTGCCAGCAGACCCCCCGGGACAGGCTTCTATAGCAATCAGCCCCAGCATTTT

v_gene: TRBV2
d_gene: .
j_gene: TRBJ1-1
abundance: .
CDR3aa: CASSVGDRNTEAFF
CDR3nt: TGTGCCAGCAGCGTAGGCGACAGGAACACTGAAGCTTTCTTT

v_gene: TRBV19
d_gene: TRBD2
j_gene: TRBJ2-3
abundance: few
CDR3aa: CASSIDSAGGGTDTQYF
CDR3nt: TGTGCCAGTAGTATAGATAGCGCGGGAGGCGGCACAGATACGCAGTATTTT

v_gene: TRBV6-2/TRBV6-3
d_gene: .
j_gene: TRBJ2-7
abundance: .
CDR3aa: CASSYTYEQYF
CDR3nt: TGTGCCAGCAGTTATACGTACGAGCAGTACTTC

v_gene: TRBV7-2
d_gene: .
j_gene: TRBJ2-1
abundance: .
CDR3aa: CASSLAMRGEQFF
CDR3nt: TGTGCCAGCAGCTTAGCGATGAGGGGTGAGCAGTTCTTC

v_gene: TRBV28
d_gene: .
j_gene: TRBJ2-1
abundance: .
CDR3aa: CASFSRQSSYNEQFF
CDR3nt: TGTGCCAGCTTCAGCCGCCAGAGCTCCTACAATGAGCAGTTCTTC

v_gene: TRBV12-5
d_gene: TRBD1
j_gene: TRBJ1-1
abundance: .
CDR3aa: CASGLREGQGALGAFF
CDR3nt: TGTGCTAGTGGTTTGAGGGAGGGACAGGGGGCTTTGGGAGCTTTCTTT

v_gene: TRBV9
d_gene: TRBD1
j_gene: TRBJ2-2
abundance: few
CDR3aa: CASSVVGQGPGELFF
CDR3nt: TGTGCCAGCAGCGTAGTGGGACAGGGTCCCGGGGAGCTGTTTTTT

v_gene: TRBV5-1
d_gene: TRBD1
j_gene: TRBJ1-2
abundance: .
CDR3aa: CASRRTGGGRGYTF
CDR3nt: TGCGCCAGCAGGCGAACAGGGGGCGGTCGGGGCTACACCTTC

v_gene: TRBV29-1
d_gene: TRBD2
j_gene: TRBJ2-7
abundance: .
CDR3aa: CSVEGGLAGAEQYF
CDR3nt: TGCAGCGTTGAGGGGGGACTAGCGGGTGCCGAGCAGTACTTC

v_gene: TRBV3-1/TRBV3-2
d_gene: .
j_gene: TRBJ2-2
abundance: .
CDR3aa: CASSSGVGFANTGELFF
CDR3nt: TGTGCCAGCAGCTCAGGGGTGGGGTTCGCGAACACCGGGGAGCTGTTTTTT

v_gene: TRBV7-9
d_gene: .
j_gene: TRBJ1-1
abundance: .
CDR3aa: CASSYSNTEAFF
CDR3nt: TGTGCCAGCAGCTACAGTAACACTGAAGCTTTCTTT

v_gene: TRBV11-2
d_gene: .
j_gene: TRBJ2-1
abundance: .
CDR3aa: CASSLARNEQFF
CDR3nt: TGTGCCAGCAGCTTAGCGAGGAATGAGCAGTTCTTC

v_gene: TRBV5-4
d_gene: .
j_gene: TRBJ1-1
abundance: .
CDR3aa: CASSLEGTEAFF
CDR3nt: TGTGCCAGCAGCTTGGAGGGCACTGAAGCTTTCTTT

v_gene: TRBV15
d_gene: .
j_gene: TRBJ2-3
abundance: .
CDR3aa: CATSREVRGTDTQYF
CDR3nt: TGTGCCACCAGCAGAGAGGTCAGGGGCACAGATACGCAGTATTTT

v_gene: TRBV2
d_gene: .
j_gene: TRBJ2-5
abundance: .
CDR3aa: CASREGVVQETQYF
CDR3nt: TGTGCCAGCAGGGAGGGGGTCGTCCAAGAGACCCAGTACTTC

v_gene: TRBV2
d_gene: TRBD2
j_gene: TRBJ2-1
abundance: few
CDR3aa: CASKGLVFYRNEQFF
CDR3nt: TGTGCCAGCAAGGGACTAGTATTTTATCGCAATGAGCAGTTCTTC

v_gene: TRBV28
d_gene: .
j_gene: TRBJ2-5
abundance: .
CDR3aa: CASSLSRGQETQYF
CDR3nt: TGTGCCAGCAGTTTAAGTCGGGGACAAGAGACCCAGTACTTC

v_gene: TRBV7-3
d_gene: TRBD1
j_gene: TRBJ1-1
abundance: .
CDR3aa: CASSLFATGKGAINTEAFF
CDR3nt: TGTGCCAGCAGCTTATTCGCGACAGGGAAAGGGGCTATAAACACTGAAGCTTTCTTT

v_gene: TRBV27
d_gene: .
j_gene: TRBJ2-1
abundance: .
CDR3aa: CASSMTTSSYNEQFF
CDR3nt: TGTGCCAGCAGTATGACGACAAGCTCCTACAATGAGCAGTTCTTC

v_gene: TRBV5-1
d_gene: .
j_gene: TRBJ2-7
abundance: .
CDR3aa: CASSRQYEQYF
CDR3nt: TGCGCCAGCAGCCGACAGTACGAGCAGTACTTC